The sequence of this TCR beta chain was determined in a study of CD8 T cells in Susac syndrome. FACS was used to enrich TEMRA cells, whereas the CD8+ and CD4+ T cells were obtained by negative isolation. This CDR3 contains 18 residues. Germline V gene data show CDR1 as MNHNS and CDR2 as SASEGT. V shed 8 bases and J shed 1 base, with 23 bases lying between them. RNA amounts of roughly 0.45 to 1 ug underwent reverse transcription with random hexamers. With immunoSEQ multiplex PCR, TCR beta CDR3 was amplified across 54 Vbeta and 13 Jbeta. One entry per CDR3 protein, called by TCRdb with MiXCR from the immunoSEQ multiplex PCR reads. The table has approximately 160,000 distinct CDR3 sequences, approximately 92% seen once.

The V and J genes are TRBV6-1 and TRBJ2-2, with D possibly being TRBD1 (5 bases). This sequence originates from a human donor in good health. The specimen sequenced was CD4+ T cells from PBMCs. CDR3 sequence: CASARGMVAGLNTGELFF. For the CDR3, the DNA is TGTGCCAGCGCCCGTGGGATGGTGGCAGGGCTGAACACCGGGGAGCTGTTTTTT.